Listed below are T cell receptor beta chains from one sample, sequenced in a study of PD-1 blockade in classical Hodgkin lymphoma. Clones were read by immunoSEQ multiplex PCR, and TCRdb kept only the in-frame ones, dropping some. Among just under 20,000 clones listed, approximately 87% were seen once. This specimen consisted of CD4+ T cells from blood, obtained before the fourth cycle of nivolumab. The receptors derive from a human donor with classical Hodgkin lymphoma. Each CDR3 is given with its conserved first and last residue. The D gene is left open where the match is weak. The size field is filled for only some rows; it gives once, few, many or a size class.

v_gene: TRBV6-1
j_gene: TRBJ1-5
abundance: few
d_gene: TRBD1
CDR3aa: CASSPTGAIQPQHF
CDR3nt: TGTGCCAGCAGTCCGACAGGGGCCATCCAGCCCCAGCATTTT

v_gene: TRBV7-9
j_gene: TRBJ2-2
abundance: NA
d_gene: NA
CDR3aa: CASSFRQGRVTGELFF
CDR3nt: TGTGCCAGCAGCTTTCGTCAGGGGCGAGTCACCGGGGAGCTGTTTTTT

v_gene: TRBV11-3
j_gene: TRBJ2-1
abundance: NA
d_gene: TRBD2
CDR3aa: CASSPGTSGQNEQFF
CDR3nt: TGTGCCAGCAGCCCGGGGACTAGCGGACAGAATGAGCAGTTCTTC

v_gene: TRBV5-1
j_gene: TRBJ1-2
abundance: NA
d_gene: NA
CDR3aa: CASSRSGGEYGYTF
CDR3nt: TGCGCCAGCAGCCGTAGCGGGGGAGAATATGGCTACACCTTC

v_gene: TRBV30
j_gene: TRBJ1-6
abundance: NA
d_gene: NA
CDR3aa: CAWSVFSPLHF
CDR3nt: TGTGCCTGGAGTGTATTTTCACCCCTCCACTTT

v_gene: TRBV28
j_gene: TRBJ2-6
abundance: NA
d_gene: NA
CDR3aa: CASSQHTGANVLTF
CDR3nt: TGTGCCAGCAGCCAACATACAGGGGCCAACGTCCTGACTTTC

v_gene: TRBV11-3
j_gene: TRBJ2-1
abundance: few
d_gene: NA
CDR3aa: CASSLDGLNEQFF
CDR3nt: TGTGCCAGCAGCTTAGACGGGCTCAATGAGCAGTTCTTC

v_gene: TRBV27
j_gene: TRBJ1-2
abundance: NA
d_gene: TRBD1
CDR3aa: CASSASGTGKGYTF
CDR3nt: TGTGCCAGCAGCGCTTCCGGGACAGGGAAAGGCTACACCTTC

v_gene: TRBV29-1
j_gene: TRBJ2-5
abundance: NA
d_gene: TRBD1
CDR3aa: CSVEERLGQAAQYF
CDR3nt: TGCAGCGTTGAAGAGAGACTGGGACAGGCGGCCCAGTACTTC

v_gene: TRBV7-9
j_gene: TRBJ2-5
abundance: NA
d_gene: TRBD1
CDR3aa: CASSLPGQKETQYF
CDR3nt: TGTGCCAGCAGCTTACCGGGACAGAAAGAGACCCAGTACTTC

v_gene: TRBV18
j_gene: TRBJ2-1
abundance: once
d_gene: NA
CDR3aa: CASSPRLGLYNEQFF
CDR3nt: TGTGCCAGCTCACCTCGATTGGGACTCTACAATGAGCAGTTCTTC

v_gene: TRBV19
j_gene: TRBJ2-7
abundance: NA
d_gene: TRBD2
CDR3aa: CASSTIAGPYEQYF
CDR3nt: TGTGCCAGTAGCACCATAGCGGGCCCCTACGAGCAGTACTTC

v_gene: TRBV6-1
j_gene: TRBJ1-1
abundance: NA
d_gene: TRBD1
CDR3aa: CASSRDRDGEAFF
CDR3nt: TGTGCCAGCAGCCGCGACAGGGATGGCGAAGCTTTCTTT

v_gene: TRBV5-4
j_gene: TRBJ2-3
abundance: NA
d_gene: NA
CDR3aa: CASSPDSLGTDTQYF
CDR3nt: TGTGCCAGCAGCCCCGACAGTCTCGGCACAGATACGCAGTATTTT

v_gene: TRBV11-2
j_gene: TRBJ2-1
abundance: NA
d_gene: TRBD2
CDR3aa: CASSWTSGSVNEQFF
CDR3nt: TGTGCCAGCAGCTGGACTAGCGGGAGTGTCAATGAGCAGTTCTTC

v_gene: TRBV11-2
j_gene: TRBJ2-3
abundance: NA
d_gene: NA
CDR3aa: CASSIQGFTQYF
CDR3nt: TGTGCCAGCAGCATTCAGGGGTTTACGCAGTATTTT

v_gene: TRBV25-1
j_gene: TRBJ2-5
abundance: NA
d_gene: TRBD2
CDR3aa: CASSEFSGRVRETQYF
CDR3nt: TGTGCCAGCAGTGAGTTCAGCGGGAGGGTTCGCGAGACCCAGTACTTC

v_gene: TRBV19
j_gene: TRBJ1-2
abundance: once
d_gene: NA
CDR3aa: CASSERVGGYTF
CDR3nt: TGTGCCAGTAGTGAACGTGTTGGTGGCTACACCTTC

v_gene: TRBV28
j_gene: TRBJ2-7
abundance: NA
d_gene: TRBD2
CDR3aa: CASSSQLGGSYEQYF
CDR3nt: TGTGCCAGCAGTTCCCAGCTCGGGGGGAGCTACGAGCAGTACTTC

v_gene: TRBV5-6
j_gene: TRBJ2-7
abundance: NA
d_gene: NA
CDR3aa: CASSLTPYEQYF
CDR3nt: TGTGCCAGCAGCCTTACCCCCTACGAGCAGTACTTC

v_gene: TRBV5-1
j_gene: TRBJ2-4
abundance: NA
d_gene: TRBD1
CDR3aa: CASSLQGIGDIQYF
CDR3nt: TGCGCCAGCAGCCTACAGGGGATTGGGGACATTCAGTACTTC

v_gene: TRBV30
j_gene: TRBJ2-2
abundance: NA
d_gene: TRBD1
CDR3aa: CAWSVHPGGWPGELFF
CDR3nt: TGTGCCTGGAGTGTACATCCAGGGGGATGGCCCGGGGAGCTGTTTTTT

v_gene: TRBV30
j_gene: TRBJ1-1
abundance: NA
d_gene: NA
CDR3aa: CAWSVWGRDEAFF
CDR3nt: TGTGCCTGGAGTGTTTGGGGGCGCGATGAAGCTTTCTTT

v_gene: TRBV6-5
j_gene: TRBJ1-3
abundance: NA
d_gene: NA
CDR3aa: CASSRSDSSGNTIYF
CDR3nt: TGTGCCAGCAGCCGCTCCGACAGCTCTGGAAACACCATATATTTT

v_gene: TRBV7-9
j_gene: TRBJ2-1
abundance: NA
d_gene: TRBD2
CDR3aa: CAAEKTSHPGGDEQFF
CDR3nt: TGTGCCGCAGAAAAGACTAGCCACCCCGGTGGTGATGAGCAGTTCTTC

v_gene: TRBV5-1
j_gene: TRBJ2-7
abundance: NA
d_gene: NA
CDR3aa: CASSPRGGTYEQYF
CDR3nt: TGCGCCAGCAGCCCCAGGGGGGGCACCTACGAGCAGTACTTC

v_gene: TRBV29-1
j_gene: TRBJ2-3
abundance: few
d_gene: NA
CDR3aa: CSVGGTDTQYF
CDR3nt: TGCAGCGTGGGGGGCACAGATACGCAGTATTTT

v_gene: TRBV7-9
j_gene: TRBJ2-1
abundance: NA
d_gene: NA
CDR3aa: CASSLKGLSYNEQFF
CDR3nt: TGTGCCAGCAGCTTAAAGGGACTCTCCTACAATGAGCAGTTCTTC

v_gene: TRBV29-1
j_gene: TRBJ2-1
abundance: NA
d_gene: NA
CDR3aa: CSVEVGAGHSYTERGNEQFF
CDR3nt: TGCAGCGTTGAAGTTGGTGCGGGACACTCCTATACAGAACGGGGCAATGAGCAGTTCTTC

v_gene: TRBV20-1
j_gene: TRBJ2-7
abundance: NA
d_gene: TRBD2
CDR3aa: CSARGRLAGF
CDR3nt: TGCAGTGCTAGGGGGCGACTAGCGGGTTTC

v_gene: TRBV10-3
j_gene: TRBJ2-1
abundance: NA
d_gene: TRBD2
CDR3aa: CAISEPRTSGSVDNEQFF
CDR3nt: TGTGCCATCAGTGAGCCCCGGACTAGCGGGAGTGTGGACAATGAGCAGTTCTTC

v_gene: TRBV21-1
j_gene: TRBJ2-5
abundance: NA
d_gene: NA
CDR3aa: CASRAVALKETQYF
CDR3nt: TGTGCCAGCAGGGCGGTGGCACTAAAAGAGACCCAGTACTTC

v_gene: TRBV7-9
j_gene: TRBJ2-3
abundance: NA
d_gene: NA
CDR3aa: CASSFSGSTDTQYF
CDR3nt: TGTGCCAGCAGCTTTAGCGGAAGCACAGATACGCAGTATTTT

v_gene: TRBV25-1
j_gene: TRBJ2-5
abundance: NA
d_gene: NA
CDR3aa: CASSEFRGQETQYF
CDR3nt: TGTGCCAGCAGTGAATTTCGGGGGCAAGAGACCCAGTACTTC

v_gene: TRBV18
j_gene: TRBJ2-1
abundance: NA
d_gene: NA
CDR3aa: CASSDRYNEQFF
CDR3nt: TGTGCCAGCTCAGATCGCTACAATGAGCAGTTCTTC

v_gene: TRBV15
j_gene: TRBJ1-4
abundance: NA
d_gene: NA
CDR3aa: CATSRDPSGPATNEKLFF
CDR3nt: TGTGCCACCAGCAGAGATCCCTCGGGGCCTGCAACTAATGAAAAACTGTTTTTT

v_gene: TRBV9
j_gene: TRBJ2-1
abundance: NA
d_gene: NA
CDR3aa: CASSVAAWGEQFF
CDR3nt: TGTGCCAGCAGCGTGGCTGCTTGGGGGGAGCAGTTCTTC